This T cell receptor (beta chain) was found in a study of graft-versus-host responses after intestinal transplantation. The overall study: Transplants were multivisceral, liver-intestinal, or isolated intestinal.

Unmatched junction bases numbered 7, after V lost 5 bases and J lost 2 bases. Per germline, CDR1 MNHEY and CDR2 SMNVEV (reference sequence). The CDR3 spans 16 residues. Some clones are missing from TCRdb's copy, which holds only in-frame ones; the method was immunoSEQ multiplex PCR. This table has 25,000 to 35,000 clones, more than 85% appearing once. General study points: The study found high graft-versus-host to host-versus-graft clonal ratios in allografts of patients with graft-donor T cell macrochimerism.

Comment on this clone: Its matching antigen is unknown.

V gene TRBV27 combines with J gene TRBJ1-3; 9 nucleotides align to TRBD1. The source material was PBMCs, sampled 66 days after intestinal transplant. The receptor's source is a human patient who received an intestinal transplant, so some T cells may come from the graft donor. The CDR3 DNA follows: TGTGCCAGCAGTCAAGGGACAGGGCCGACTGGAAACACCATATATTTT. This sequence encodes CASSQGTGPTGNTIYF.